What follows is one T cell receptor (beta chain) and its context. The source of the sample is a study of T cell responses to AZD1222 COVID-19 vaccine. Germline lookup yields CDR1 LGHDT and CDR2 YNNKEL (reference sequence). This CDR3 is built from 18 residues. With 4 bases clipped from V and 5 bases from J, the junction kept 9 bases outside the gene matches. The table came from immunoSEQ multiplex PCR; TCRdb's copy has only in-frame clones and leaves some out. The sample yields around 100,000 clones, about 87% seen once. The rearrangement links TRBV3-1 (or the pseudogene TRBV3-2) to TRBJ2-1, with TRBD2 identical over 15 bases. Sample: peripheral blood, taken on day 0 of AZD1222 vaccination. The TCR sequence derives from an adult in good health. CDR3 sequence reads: CASSPRTSGRVFHNEQFF. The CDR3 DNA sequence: TGTGCCAGCAGCCCGCGGACTAGCGGGAGGGTCTTCCACAATGAGCAGTTCTTC.